This TCR beta chain comes out of a study of post-analysis software for immune sequencing data. Study-wide findings and caveats: About five TRBV segments were more frequent in patients than controls; TRBV5-6, TRBV5-1 and TRBV20-1 belonged to this group.

Unique molecular identifiers were built into the TCR beta cDNA libraries. TCRdb reprocessed the PCR reads via MiXCR and lists one record per CDR3 protein. The sample lists 450,000 to 700,000 distinct CDR3 sequences, 44% occurring once. The germline V gene has CDR1 SGHTA and CDR2 FQGNSA. The CDR3 length is 14 residues. V was clipped by 5 bases and J by 4 bases; unmatched bases: 7. The sample holds a few counts of this clonotype. Its cognate antigen is unknown. Sequencing was carried out using blood. The chain is built from TRBV7-2 and TRBJ2-7; 8 bases match TRBD2. The TCR comes from a girl between 10 and 17 years old with multiple sclerosis. The CDR3 loop is CASSRSAGEYEQYF. In DNA form, the CDR3 reads TGTGCCAGCAGCCGTTCAGCGGGGGAGTACGAGCAGTACTTC. The full variable domain, rest sourced from reference TRBV7-2 and TRBJ2-7, is GAGVSQSPSNKVTEKGKDVELRCDPISGHTALYWYRQSLGQGLEFLIYFQGNSAPDKSGLPSDRFSAERTGGSVSTLTIQRTQQEDSAVYLCASSRSAGEYEQYFGPGTRLTVT.